A single sample is the source of the 8 T cell receptor beta chains below, sequenced in a study of blood T cell repertoires in COVID-19. Measured with immunoSEQ multiplex PCR; TCRdb has only the in-frame clones, and not every one. The sample contains some 240,000 clones, roughly 85% of which appear only once. The sample taken for sequencing was peripheral blood. These receptors were collected from a woman aged 70-85 years with COVID-19, enrolled during active disease.

The chain couples TRBV15 to TRBJ2-7; 11 bases are a match to TRBD1. The junction had 2 bases not matched to a gene; V was cut back by 1 base and J by 3 bases. This CDR3 is 15 amino acids long. Germline V lookup: CDR1 LNHNV, CDR2 YYDKDF (reference sequence). CDR3 region: CATSRGGTGGYEQYF. The CDR3 DNA reads TGTGCCACCAGCAGAGGCGGGACAGGGGGCTACGAGCAGTACTTC.

The V and J genes are TRBV29-1 and TRBJ1-1, with a tentative D call TRBD1 (6 bases). This CDR3 has 14 residues. CDR1 is SQVTM, CDR2 ANQGSEA, per germline. V was shortened by 6 bases and J by 7 bases, with 21 bases between the two germline ends. This chain's CDR3 is CSVQVSGGGIEAFF. Here the CDR3 DNA reads TGCAGCGTCCAAGTGTCTGGGGGCGGAATTGAAGCTTTCTTT.

This clone occurred once. The chain is built from TRBV11-3 and TRBJ2-7; 7 bases fit TRBD1. The CDR3 extends over 15 amino acids. CDR1 SGHNT and CDR2 YENEEA come from the germline V gene. J lost 4 bases, V lost 2 bases, and 8 bases had no gene match. The CDR3 here is CASSLRPGTDYEQYF. CDR3 DNA: TGTGCCAGCAGCTTACGCCCCGGGACAGATTACGAGCAGTACTTC.

The V call is TRBV19, the J call TRBJ1-1; 9 nucleotides align to TRBD1. The junction had 10 bases not matched to a gene; V was cut back by 8 bases and J by 0 bases. This CDR3 has 16 amino acids. Germline V lookup: CDR1 LNHDA, CDR2 SQIVND (reference sequence). CDR3 in amino acids: CASRTMTGGLNTEAFF. CDR3 nucleotide sequence: TGTGCCAGTCGGACCATGACAGGGGGATTGAACACTGAAGCTTTCTTT.

The chain carries TRBV3-1 (or the pseudogene TRBV3-2) and TRBJ2-7; D possibly corresponds to TRBD1 (6 bases). The CDR3 sequence is 13 residues long. The V end lost 2 bases, the J end lost 7 bases, and 12 bases lay between the germline ends. Germline assignment: CDR1 LGHDT and CDR2 YNNKEL (reference sequence). CDR3 DNA: TGTGCCAGCAGCCAATCGGGACATAGGGAGCAGTACTTC. Translated, it gives CASSQSGHREQYF.

The chain employs TRBV7-3 and TRBJ1-2; weak D call: TRBD1 (5 bases). CDR3 length equals 12 residues. Per the germline V gene, CDR1 is SGHTA and CDR2 is FQGTGA. Trimming took off 7 bases at V and 8 bases at J, with 14 bases between the two ends. The CDR3 sequence: CASTKPGEGYTF. CDR3 nucleotides: TGTGCCAGCACGAAACCGGGGGAAGGCTACACCTTC. Drawing the rest from reference TRBV7-3 and TRBJ1-2, the complete variable domain is GAGVSQTPSNKVTEKGKYVELRCDPISGHTALYWYRQSLGQGPEFLIYFQGTGAADDSGLPNDRFFAVRPEGSVSTLKIQRTERGDSAVYLCASTKPGEGYTFGSGTRLTVV.

This sequence joins TRBV6-1 and TRBJ1-6; TRBD1 is a possible D gene (5 bases). This CDR3 is 15 amino acids long. The germline V and J ends were trimmed by 0 bases and 4 bases, with 7 bases remaining between them. In germline, CDR1 is MNHNS, CDR2 SASEGT. The CDR3 region has the DNA TGTGCCAGCAGTGAAGCGGGGCAGTATAATTCACCCCTCCACTTT. Translation gives CASSEAGQYNSPLHF.

The chain has TRBV4-2 and TRBJ1-1; TRBD1 is a possible D gene (5 bases). This CDR3 comprises 15 residues. The germline V gene has CDR1 LGHNA and CDR2 YNFKEQ. Trimming removed 0 bases at V and 5 bases at J, with 13 bases between. The CDR3: CASSQDGGVGTEAFF. CDR3 nucleotide sequence: TGTGCCAGCAGCCAAGATGGAGGGGTTGGGACTGAAGCTTTCTTT.